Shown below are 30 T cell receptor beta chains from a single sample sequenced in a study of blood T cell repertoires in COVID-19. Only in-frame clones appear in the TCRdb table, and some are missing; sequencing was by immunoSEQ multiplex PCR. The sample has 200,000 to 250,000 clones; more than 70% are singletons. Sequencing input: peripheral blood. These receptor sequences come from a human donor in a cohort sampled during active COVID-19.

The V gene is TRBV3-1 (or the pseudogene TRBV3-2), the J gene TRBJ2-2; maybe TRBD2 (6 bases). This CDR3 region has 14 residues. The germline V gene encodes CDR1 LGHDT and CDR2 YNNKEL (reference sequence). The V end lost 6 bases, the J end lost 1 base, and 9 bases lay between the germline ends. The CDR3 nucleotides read TGTGCCAGCAGGCGGGACCTGAACACCGGGGAGCTGTTTTTT. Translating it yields CASRRDLNTGELFF.

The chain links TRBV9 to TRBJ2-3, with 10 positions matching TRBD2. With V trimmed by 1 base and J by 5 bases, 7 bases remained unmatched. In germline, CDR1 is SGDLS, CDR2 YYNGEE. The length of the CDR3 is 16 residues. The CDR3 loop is CASSVLAGASEDTQYF. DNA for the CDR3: TGTGCCAGCAGCGTACTAGCGGGAGCCTCGGAAGATACGCAGTATTTT.

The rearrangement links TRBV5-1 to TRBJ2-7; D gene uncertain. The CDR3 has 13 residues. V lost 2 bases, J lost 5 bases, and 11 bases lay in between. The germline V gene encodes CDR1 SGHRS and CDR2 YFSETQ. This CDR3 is CASSFRELHEQYF. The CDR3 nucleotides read TGCGCCAGCAGCTTTCGCGAGTTACACGAGCAGTACTTC.

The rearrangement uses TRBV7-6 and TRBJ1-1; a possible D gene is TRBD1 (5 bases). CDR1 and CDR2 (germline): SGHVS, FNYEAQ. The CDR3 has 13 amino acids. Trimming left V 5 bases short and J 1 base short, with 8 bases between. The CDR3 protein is CASSRGQNTEAFF. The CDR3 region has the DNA TGTGCCAGCAGCCGCGGACAGAACACTGAAGCTTTCTTT.

The CDR3: CASSQTRDTQYF. The CDR3 nucleotides read TGTGCCAGCAGCCAGACCAGGGATACGCAGTATTTT. This sequence joins TRBV3-1 (or the pseudogene TRBV3-2) and TRBJ2-3; no clear D gene. Germline lookup yields CDR1 LGHDT and CDR2 YNNKEL (reference sequence). The CDR3 has 12 amino acids. V lost 3 bases, J lost 6 bases, and 7 bases lay in between.

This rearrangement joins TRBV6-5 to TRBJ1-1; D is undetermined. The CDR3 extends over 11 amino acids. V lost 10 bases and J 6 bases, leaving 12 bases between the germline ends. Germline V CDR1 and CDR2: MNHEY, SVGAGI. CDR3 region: CATLRVSEAFF. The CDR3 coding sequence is TGTGCCACCCTCCGGGTATCTGAAGCTTTCTTT.

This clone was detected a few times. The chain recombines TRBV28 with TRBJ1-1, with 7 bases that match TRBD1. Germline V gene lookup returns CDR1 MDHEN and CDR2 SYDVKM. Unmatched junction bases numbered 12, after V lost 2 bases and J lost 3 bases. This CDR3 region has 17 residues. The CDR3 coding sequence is TGTGCCAGCAGTTTACCGGACAGGAGCCTTGTAGACACTGAAGCTTTCTTT. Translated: CASSLPDRSLVDTEAFF.

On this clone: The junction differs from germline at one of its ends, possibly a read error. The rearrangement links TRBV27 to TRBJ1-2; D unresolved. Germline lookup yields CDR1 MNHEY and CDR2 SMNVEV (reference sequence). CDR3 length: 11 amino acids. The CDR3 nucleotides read TGTGCCAGCAGTTCCCCCGGGAGTCCCATCTTC. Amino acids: CASSSPGSPIF.

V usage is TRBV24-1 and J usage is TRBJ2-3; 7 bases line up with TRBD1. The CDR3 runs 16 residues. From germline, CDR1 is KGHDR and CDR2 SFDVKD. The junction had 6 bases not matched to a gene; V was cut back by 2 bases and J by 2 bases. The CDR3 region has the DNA TGTGCCACCAGTGATTCGATGGACAGGTTCACAGATACGCAGTATTTT. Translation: CATSDSMDRFTDTQYF.

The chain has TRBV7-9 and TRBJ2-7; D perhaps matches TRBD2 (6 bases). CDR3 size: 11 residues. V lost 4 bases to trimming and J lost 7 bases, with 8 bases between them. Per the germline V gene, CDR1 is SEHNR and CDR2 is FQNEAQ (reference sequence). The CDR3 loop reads CASSSGLEQYF. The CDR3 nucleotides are TGTGCCAGCAGCTCTGGACTAGAGCAGTACTTC.

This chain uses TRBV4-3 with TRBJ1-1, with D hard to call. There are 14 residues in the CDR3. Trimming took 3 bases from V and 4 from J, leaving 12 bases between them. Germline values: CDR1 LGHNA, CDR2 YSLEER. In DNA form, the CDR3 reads TGCGCCAGCAGCCAGTCAGGATTGGGCACTGAAGCTTTCTTT. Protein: CASSQSGLGTEAFF.

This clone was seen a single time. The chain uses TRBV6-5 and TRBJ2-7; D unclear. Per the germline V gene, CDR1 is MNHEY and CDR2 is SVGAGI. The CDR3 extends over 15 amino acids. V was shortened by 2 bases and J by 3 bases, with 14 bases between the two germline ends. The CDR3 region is CASSYDRVAIYEQYF. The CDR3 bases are TGTGCCAGCAGTTACGATCGGGTGGCGATCTACGAGCAGTACTTC.

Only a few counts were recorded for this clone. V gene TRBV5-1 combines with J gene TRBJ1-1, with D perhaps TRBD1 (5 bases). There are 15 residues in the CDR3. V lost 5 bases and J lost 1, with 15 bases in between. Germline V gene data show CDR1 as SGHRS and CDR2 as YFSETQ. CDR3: CASRWDDRGNTEAFF. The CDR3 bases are TGCGCCAGCAGGTGGGATGACAGAGGGAACACTGAAGCTTTCTTT.

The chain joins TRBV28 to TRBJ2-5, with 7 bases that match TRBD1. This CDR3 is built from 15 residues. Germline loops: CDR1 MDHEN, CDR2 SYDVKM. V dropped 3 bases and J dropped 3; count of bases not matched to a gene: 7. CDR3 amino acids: CASSFSTGYEETQYF. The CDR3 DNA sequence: TGTGCCAGCAGTTTCTCGACAGGGTATGAAGAGACCCAGTACTTC.

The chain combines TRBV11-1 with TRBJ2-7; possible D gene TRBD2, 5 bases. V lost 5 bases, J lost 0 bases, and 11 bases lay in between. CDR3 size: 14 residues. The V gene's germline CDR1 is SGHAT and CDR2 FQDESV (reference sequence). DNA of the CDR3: TGTGCCAGCAGCCCCGCGGGCTTCTCCTACGAGCAGTACTTC. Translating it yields CASSPAGFSYEQYF.

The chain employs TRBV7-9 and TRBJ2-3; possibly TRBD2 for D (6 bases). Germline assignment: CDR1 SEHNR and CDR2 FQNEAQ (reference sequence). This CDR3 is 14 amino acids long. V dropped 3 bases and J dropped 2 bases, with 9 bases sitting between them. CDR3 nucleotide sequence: TGTGCCAGCAGCTTGGGAGGCAACACAGATACGCAGTATTTT. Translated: CASSLGGNTDTQYF.

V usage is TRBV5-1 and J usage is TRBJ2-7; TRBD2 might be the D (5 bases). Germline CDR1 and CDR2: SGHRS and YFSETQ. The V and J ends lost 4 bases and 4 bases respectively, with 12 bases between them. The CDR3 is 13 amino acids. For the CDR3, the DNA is TGCGCCAGCAGCAGGGCCCGGGGTTACGAGCAGTACTTC. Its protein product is CASSRARGYEQYF. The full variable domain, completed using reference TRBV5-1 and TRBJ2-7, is KAGVTQTPRYLIKTRGQQVTLSCSPISGHRSVSWYQQTPGQGLQFLFEYFSETQRNKGNFPGRFSGRQFSNSRSEMNVSTLELGDSALYLCASSRARGYEQYFGPGTRLTVT.

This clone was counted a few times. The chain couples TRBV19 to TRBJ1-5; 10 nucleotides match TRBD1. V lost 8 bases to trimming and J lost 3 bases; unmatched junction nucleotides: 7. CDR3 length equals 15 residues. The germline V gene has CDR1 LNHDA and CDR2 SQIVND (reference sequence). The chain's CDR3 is CASAPGTGANQPQHF. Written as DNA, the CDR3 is TGTGCCAGTGCCCCGGGGACAGGGGCCAATCAGCCCCAGCATTTT.

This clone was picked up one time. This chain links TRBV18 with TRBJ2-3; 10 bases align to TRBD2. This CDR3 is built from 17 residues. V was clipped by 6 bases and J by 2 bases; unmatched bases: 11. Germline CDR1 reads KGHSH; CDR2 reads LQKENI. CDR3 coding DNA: TGTGCCAGCTCGTACGACGTAGCGGGGGGCCCCACAGATACGCAGTATTTT. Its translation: CASSYDVAGGPTDTQYF.

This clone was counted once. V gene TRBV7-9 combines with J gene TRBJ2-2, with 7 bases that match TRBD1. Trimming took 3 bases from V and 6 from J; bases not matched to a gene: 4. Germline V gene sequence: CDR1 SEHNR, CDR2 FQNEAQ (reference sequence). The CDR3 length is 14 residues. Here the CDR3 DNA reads TGTGCCAGCAGCTTCACAGGGGACCCCGGGGAGCTGTTTTTT. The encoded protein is CASSFTGDPGELFF.

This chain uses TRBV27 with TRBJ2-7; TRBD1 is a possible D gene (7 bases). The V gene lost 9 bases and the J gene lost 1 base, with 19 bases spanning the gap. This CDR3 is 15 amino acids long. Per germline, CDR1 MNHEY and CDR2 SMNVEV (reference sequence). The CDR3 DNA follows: TGTGCCAGTAGGACGCAGGGGGGCTATTCCTACGAGCAGTACTTC. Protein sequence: CASRTQGGYSYEQYF.

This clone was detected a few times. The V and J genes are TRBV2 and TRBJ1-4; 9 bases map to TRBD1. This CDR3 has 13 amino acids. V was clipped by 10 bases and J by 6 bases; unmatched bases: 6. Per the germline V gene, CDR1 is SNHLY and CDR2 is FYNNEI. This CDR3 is CATQQGADEKLFF. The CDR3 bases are TGTGCCACCCAACAGGGGGCAGATGAAAAACTGTTTTTT.

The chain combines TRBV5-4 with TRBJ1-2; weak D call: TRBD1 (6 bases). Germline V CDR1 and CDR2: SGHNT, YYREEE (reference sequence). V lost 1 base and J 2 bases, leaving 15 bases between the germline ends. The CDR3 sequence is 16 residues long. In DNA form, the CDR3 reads TGTGCCAGCAGCTTGTTGGACAGAGCGCCAAACTATGGCTACACCTTC. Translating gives CASSLLDRAPNYGYTF.

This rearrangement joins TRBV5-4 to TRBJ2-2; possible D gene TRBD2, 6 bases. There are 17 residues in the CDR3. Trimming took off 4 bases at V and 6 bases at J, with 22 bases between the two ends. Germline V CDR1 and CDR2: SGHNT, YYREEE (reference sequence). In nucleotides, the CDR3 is TGTGCCAGCAGCCCGACTAGAGAGAGGAGTCTTGCCGGGGAGCTGTTTTTT. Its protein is CASSPTRERSLAGELFF.

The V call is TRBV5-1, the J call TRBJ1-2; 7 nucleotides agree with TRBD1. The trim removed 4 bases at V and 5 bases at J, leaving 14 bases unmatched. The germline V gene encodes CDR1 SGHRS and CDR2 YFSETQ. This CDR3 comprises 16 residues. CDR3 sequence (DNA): TGCGCCAGCAGCCCTACGACAGGGACCAGATATTATGGCTACACCTTC. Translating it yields CASSPTTGTRYYGYTF.

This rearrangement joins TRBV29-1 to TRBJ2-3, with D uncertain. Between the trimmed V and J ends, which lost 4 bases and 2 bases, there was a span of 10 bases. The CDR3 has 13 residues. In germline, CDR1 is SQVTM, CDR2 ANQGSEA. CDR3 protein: CSVGVRSTDTQYF. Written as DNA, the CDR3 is TGCAGCGTTGGTGTGCGGTCCACAGATACGCAGTATTTT.

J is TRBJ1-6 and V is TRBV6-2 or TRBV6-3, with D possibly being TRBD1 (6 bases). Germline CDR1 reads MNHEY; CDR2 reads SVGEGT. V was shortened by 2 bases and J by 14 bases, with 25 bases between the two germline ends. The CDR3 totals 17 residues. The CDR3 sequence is CASSYARQEPAPFTLHF. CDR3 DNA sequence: TGTGCCAGCAGTTACGCCCGACAGGAGCCGGCTCCATTCACCCTCCACTTT.

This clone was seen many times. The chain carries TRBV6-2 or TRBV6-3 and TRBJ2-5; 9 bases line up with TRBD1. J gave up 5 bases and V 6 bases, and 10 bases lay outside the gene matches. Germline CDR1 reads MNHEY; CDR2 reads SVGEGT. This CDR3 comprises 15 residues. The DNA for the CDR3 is TGTGCCAGCAGCGCCGGGACAGGGTCGGTGGAGACCCAGTACTTC. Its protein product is CASSAGTGSVETQYF.

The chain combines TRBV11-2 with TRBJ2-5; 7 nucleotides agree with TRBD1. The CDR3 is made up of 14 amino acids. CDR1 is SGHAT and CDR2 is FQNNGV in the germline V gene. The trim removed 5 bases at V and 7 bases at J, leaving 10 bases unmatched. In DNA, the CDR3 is TGTGCCAGCAGCGCCGATCGACAGGGCGGGACCCAGTACTTC. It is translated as CASSADRQGGTQYF.

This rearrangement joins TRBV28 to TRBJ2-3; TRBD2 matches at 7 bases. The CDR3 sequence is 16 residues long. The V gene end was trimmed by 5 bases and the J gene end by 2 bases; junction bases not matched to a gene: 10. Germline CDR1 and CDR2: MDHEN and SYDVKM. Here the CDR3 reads CASSAPGLLLTDTQYF. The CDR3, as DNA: TGTGCCAGCAGTGCGCCGGGACTACTTCTCACAGATACGCAGTATTTT.